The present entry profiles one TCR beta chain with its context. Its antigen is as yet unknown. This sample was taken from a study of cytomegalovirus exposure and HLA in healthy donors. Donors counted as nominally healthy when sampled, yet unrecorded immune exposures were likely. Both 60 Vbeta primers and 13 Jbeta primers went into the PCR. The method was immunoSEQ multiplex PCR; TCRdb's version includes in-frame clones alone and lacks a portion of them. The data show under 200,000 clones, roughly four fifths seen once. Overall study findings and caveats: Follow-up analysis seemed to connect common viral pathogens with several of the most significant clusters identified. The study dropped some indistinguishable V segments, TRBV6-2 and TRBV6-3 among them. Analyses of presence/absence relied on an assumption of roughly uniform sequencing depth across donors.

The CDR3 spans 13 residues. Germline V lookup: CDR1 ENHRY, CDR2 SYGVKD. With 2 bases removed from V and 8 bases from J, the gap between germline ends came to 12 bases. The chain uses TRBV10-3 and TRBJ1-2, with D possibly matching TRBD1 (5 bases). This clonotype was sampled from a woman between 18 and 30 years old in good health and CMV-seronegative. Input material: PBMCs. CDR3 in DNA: TGTGCCATCAGTGAGGCCCAGGGTAGCGGCTACACCTTC. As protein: CAISEAQGSGYTF.